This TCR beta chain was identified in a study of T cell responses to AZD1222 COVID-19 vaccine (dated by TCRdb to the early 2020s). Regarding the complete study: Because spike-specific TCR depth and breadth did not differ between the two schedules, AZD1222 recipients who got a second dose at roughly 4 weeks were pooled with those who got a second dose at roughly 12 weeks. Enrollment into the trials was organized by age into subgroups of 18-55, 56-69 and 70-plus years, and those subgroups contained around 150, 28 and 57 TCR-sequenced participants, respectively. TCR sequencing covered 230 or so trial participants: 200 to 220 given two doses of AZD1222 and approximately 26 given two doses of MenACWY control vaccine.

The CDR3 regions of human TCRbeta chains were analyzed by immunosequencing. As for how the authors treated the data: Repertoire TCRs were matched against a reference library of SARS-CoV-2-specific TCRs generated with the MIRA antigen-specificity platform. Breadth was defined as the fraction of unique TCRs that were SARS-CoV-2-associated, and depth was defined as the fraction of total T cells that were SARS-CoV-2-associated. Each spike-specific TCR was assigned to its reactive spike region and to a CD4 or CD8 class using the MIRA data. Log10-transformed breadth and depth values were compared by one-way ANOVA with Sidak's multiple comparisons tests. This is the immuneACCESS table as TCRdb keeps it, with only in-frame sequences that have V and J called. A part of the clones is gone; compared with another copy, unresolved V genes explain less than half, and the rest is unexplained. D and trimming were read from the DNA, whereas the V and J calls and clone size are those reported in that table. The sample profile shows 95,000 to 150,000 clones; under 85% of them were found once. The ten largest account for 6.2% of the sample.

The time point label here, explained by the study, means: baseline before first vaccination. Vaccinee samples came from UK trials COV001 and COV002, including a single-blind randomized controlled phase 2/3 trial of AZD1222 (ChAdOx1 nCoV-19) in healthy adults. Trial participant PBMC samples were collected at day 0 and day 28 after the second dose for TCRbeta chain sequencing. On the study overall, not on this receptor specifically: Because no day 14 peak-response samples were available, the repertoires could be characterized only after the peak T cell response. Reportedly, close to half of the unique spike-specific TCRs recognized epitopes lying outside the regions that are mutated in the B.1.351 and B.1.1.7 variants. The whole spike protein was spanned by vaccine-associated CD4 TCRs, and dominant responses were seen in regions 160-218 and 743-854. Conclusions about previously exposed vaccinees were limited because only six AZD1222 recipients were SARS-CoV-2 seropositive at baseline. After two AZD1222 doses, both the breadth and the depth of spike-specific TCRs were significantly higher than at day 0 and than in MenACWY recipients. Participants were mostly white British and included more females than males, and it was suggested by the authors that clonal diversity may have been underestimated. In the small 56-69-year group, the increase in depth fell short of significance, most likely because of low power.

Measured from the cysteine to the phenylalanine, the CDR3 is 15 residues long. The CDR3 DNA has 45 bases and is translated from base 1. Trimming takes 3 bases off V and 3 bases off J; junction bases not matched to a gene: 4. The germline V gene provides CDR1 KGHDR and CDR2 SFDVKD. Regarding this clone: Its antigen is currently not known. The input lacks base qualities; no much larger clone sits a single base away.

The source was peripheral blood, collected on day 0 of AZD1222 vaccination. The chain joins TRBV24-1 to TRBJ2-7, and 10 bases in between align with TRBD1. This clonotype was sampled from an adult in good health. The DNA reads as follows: TGTGCCACCAGTGATAAGCGGGACAGGGGCTACGAGCAGTACTTC. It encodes CATSDKRDRGYEQYF.